The 9 T cell receptor beta chains given below trace back to one sample, sequenced in a study of T cell responses to AZD1222 COVID-19 vaccine. TCRdb keeps only in-frame clones here, not all; method: immunoSEQ multiplex PCR. The sample has about 120,000 clones, about 90% seen once; the top ten hold over 5%. Sample: peripheral blood, taken on day 0 of AZD1222 vaccination. The receptors originated from an adult in good health.

About this clone itself: A junction boundary mismatches the germline segment, possibly from a read error. The genes are TRBV13 and TRBJ1-2; 12 bases line up with TRBD1. The CDR3 covers 16 residues. The V gene's germline CDR1 is PRHDT and CDR2 FYEKMQ (reference sequence). The CDR3 sequence: CASTLGDRGPEYGYTF. CDR3 DNA sequence: TGTGCCAGCACCTTAGGGGACAGGGGGCCCGAGTATGGCTACACCTTC.

This sequence joins TRBV30 and TRBJ1-1; 8 nucleotides line up with TRBD1. Germline CDR1 reads GTSNPN; CDR2 reads SVGIG (reference sequence). V shed 3 bases, J shed 1 base, and the junction held 4 bases outside the gene matches. This CDR3 is built from 14 residues. The CDR3 sequence is CAWRADRENTEAFF. Written as DNA, the CDR3 is TGTGCCTGGAGGGCGGACAGGGAGAACACTGAAGCTTTCTTT.

The V and J genes are TRBV18 and TRBJ2-6; D possibly corresponds to TRBD1 (5 bases). CDR3 length: 15 residues. Germline CDR1 KGHSH, CDR2 LQKENI. V shed 3 bases and J shed 1 base, with 7 bases lying between them. CDR3 loop: CASSPQGSGANVLTF. CDR3 DNA sequence: TGTGCCAGCTCACCGCAGGGTTCTGGGGCCAACGTCCTGACTTTC.

The chain uses TRBV20-1 and TRBJ2-1; tentatively, D is TRBD2 (5 bases). The CDR3 is 11 residues long. Trimming took 4 bases from V and 10 from J, leaving 11 bases between them. Per the germline V gene, CDR1 is DFQATT and CDR2 is SNEGSKA (reference sequence). In DNA, the CDR3 is TGCAGTGCTACAATCGTAGCGGAGCAGTTCTTC. Translating it yields CSATIVAEQFF.

The V gene is TRBV19, the J gene TRBJ2-7; tentatively, D is TRBD1 (5 bases). The CDR3 covers 13 residues. Germline lookup yields CDR1 LNHDA and CDR2 SQIVND (reference sequence). Trimming shortened V by 5 bases and J by 1 base, and 9 bases separated the two germline ends. The CDR3 DNA sequence: TGTGCCAGTAGTGTACAGGTGTCCTACGAGCAGTACTTC. Its translation is CASSVQVSYEQYF.

The chain has TRBV10-3 and TRBJ2-6, with D perhaps assigned TRBD1 or TRBD2 (5 bases each). This CDR3 contains 14 residues. The V gene's germline CDR1 is ENHRY and CDR2 SYGVKD. The V and J ends lost 8 bases and 1 base respectively, with 9 bases between them. CDR3 amino acids: CAIGGGSGANVLTF. The DNA for the CDR3 is TGTGCCATCGGTGGGGGATCTGGGGCCAACGTCCTGACTTTC.

This chain connects TRBV12-3 or TRBV12-4 to TRBJ1-4, with a weak D call TRBD1 (5 bases). The V end was cut by 5 bases, the J end by 7 bases, with 11 bases between. This CDR3 region has 13 residues. CDR3 amino acids: CASSPGGIEKLFF. The CDR3 coding sequence is TGTGCCAGCAGTCCCGGGGGAATTGAAAAACTGTTTTTT.

The chain uses TRBV9 and TRBJ2-1; 7 nucleotides line up with TRBD2. This CDR3 has 17 amino acids. The trim removed 4 bases at V and 3 bases at J, leaving 13 bases unmatched. The germline CDR1 and CDR2 sequences are SGDLS and YYNGEE. The CDR3 DNA follows: TGTGCCAGCAGCTTGAGGCCTAGCGGATTTAACTACAATGAGCAGTTCTTC. This translates into CASSLRPSGFNYNEQFF. The full variable domain, its missing parts supplied by reference TRBV9 and TRBJ2-1, is DSGVTQTPKHLITATGQRVTLRCSPRSGDLSVYWYQQSLDQGLQFLIQYYNGEERAKGNILERFSAQQFPDLHSELNLSSLELGDSALYFCASSLRPSGFNYNEQFFGPGTRLTVL.

The J gene is TRBJ2-2, the V gene TRBV6-4; TRBD2 matches at 7 bases. Losses at the gene ends were 4 bases for V and 4 bases for J; bases not matched to a gene: 9. Germline CDR1 and CDR2: MRHNA and SNTAGT. The CDR3 totals 16 residues. The CDR3 is CASSVAAGVSTGELFF. In DNA, the CDR3 is TGTGCCAGCAGTGTTGCGGCGGGAGTAAGCACCGGGGAGCTGTTTTTT.